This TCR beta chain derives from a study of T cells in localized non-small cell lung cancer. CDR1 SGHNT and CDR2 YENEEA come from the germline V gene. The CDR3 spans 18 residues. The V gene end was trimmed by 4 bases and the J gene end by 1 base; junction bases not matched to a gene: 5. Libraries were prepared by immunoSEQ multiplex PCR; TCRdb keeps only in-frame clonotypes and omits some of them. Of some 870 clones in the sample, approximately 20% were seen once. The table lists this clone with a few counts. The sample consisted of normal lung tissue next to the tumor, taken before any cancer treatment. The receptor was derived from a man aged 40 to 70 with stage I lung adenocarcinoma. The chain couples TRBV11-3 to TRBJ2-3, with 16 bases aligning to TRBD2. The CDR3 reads CASSSGTSGGAGTDTQYF. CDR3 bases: TGTGCCAGCAGCTCCGGGACTAGCGGGGGGGCCGGCACAGATACGCAGTATTTT. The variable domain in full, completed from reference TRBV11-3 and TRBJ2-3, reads EAGVVQSPRYKIIEKKQPVAFWCNPISGHNTLYWYLQNLGQGPELLIRYENEEAVDDSQLPKDRFSAERLKGVDSTLKIQPAELGDSAVYLCASSSGTSGGAGTDTQYFGPGTRLTVL.